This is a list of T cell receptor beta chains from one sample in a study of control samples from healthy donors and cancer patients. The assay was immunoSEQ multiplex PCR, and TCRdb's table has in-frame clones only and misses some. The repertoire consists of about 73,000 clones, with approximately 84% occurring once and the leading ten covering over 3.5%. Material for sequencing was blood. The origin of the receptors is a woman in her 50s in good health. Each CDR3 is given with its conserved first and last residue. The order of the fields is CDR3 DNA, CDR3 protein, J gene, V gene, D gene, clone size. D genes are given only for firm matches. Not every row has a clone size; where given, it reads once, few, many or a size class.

cdr3_nt: TGTGCCAGCAGCCGCCCCCCTGGAGGGACTAGCGGGAGTAGGGATGAGCAGTTCTTC; cdr3_aa: CASSRPPGGTSGSRDEQFF; j_call: TRBJ2-1; v_call: TRBV4-2; d_call: TRBD2; clone_size: .
cdr3_nt: TGTGCCAGCAGCGTGGACGCCTACAATGAGCAGTTCTTC; cdr3_aa: CASSVDAYNEQFF; j_call: TRBJ2-1; v_call: TRBV5-6; d_call: .; clone_size: few
cdr3_nt: TGTGCCACCAGTGCCCGAGGCGGGTACGATGAGCAGTTCTTC; cdr3_aa: CATSARGGYDEQFF; j_call: TRBJ2-1; v_call: TRBV24-1; d_call: .; clone_size: .
cdr3_nt: TGTGCCAGCTGTGCGTGGTCACAAGAGACCCAGTACTTC; cdr3_aa: CASCAWSQETQYF; j_call: TRBJ2-5; v_call: TRBV12-3/TRBV12-4; d_call: .; clone_size: .
cdr3_nt: TGTGCCACCAGCAGAGGACAGGGATTTTTCCACGAGCAGTACTTC; cdr3_aa: CATSRGQGFFHEQYF; j_call: TRBJ2-7; v_call: TRBV15; d_call: TRBD1; clone_size: .
cdr3_nt: TGTGCCAGCAGTTTATGGGCCACAGGGCAAGATACGCAGTATTTT; cdr3_aa: CASSLWATGQDTQYF; j_call: TRBJ2-3; v_call: TRBV28; d_call: .; clone_size: .
cdr3_nt: TGTGCCAGCTGGAAAGGCGGGGAGACCCAGTACTTC; cdr3_aa: CASWKGGETQYF; j_call: TRBJ2-5; v_call: TRBV12-3/TRBV12-4; d_call: .; clone_size: .
cdr3_nt: TGTGCCAGCACCCCGACAGGGATTAAAGATACGCAGTATTTT; cdr3_aa: CASTPTGIKDTQYF; j_call: TRBJ2-3; v_call: TRBV6-5; d_call: TRBD1; clone_size: .
cdr3_nt: TGCAGCGTTGAAGAGGAGACCCAGTACTTC; cdr3_aa: CSVEEETQYF; j_call: TRBJ2-5; v_call: TRBV29-1; d_call: .; clone_size: .
cdr3_nt: TGTGCCATCAGATCAGCGGGAGCGCAATCGTACAATGAGCAGTTCTTC; cdr3_aa: CAIRSAGAQSYNEQFF; j_call: TRBJ2-1; v_call: TRBV10-3; d_call: TRBD2; clone_size: once
cdr3_nt: TGTGCCAGCAGCCCGTTGGAGAGCCGGGAGTTCGATGGCTACACCTTC; cdr3_aa: CASSPLESREFDGYTF; j_call: TRBJ1-2; v_call: TRBV5-6; d_call: .; clone_size: .
cdr3_nt: TGTGCCAGTAGTCTCGGCTCAGGGAACTATGGCTACACCTTC; cdr3_aa: CASSLGSGNYGYTF; j_call: TRBJ1-2; v_call: TRBV19; d_call: .; clone_size: .
cdr3_nt: TGTGCCAGCAGTTTACGGGGGACTAGTAGGGGATACAATGAGCAGTTCTTC; cdr3_aa: CASSLRGTSRGYNEQFF; j_call: TRBJ2-1; v_call: TRBV27; d_call: TRBD2; clone_size: .
cdr3_nt: TGTGCCTGGAGCCAATACAGGAGCGGAAGGCAGTTCTTC; cdr3_aa: CAWSQYRSGRQFF; j_call: TRBJ2-1; v_call: TRBV30; d_call: .; clone_size: .
cdr3_nt: TGTGCCAGCAGCTTGAACTCATTTGGAAACACCATATATTTT; cdr3_aa: CASSLNSFGNTIYF; j_call: TRBJ1-3; v_call: TRBV14; d_call: .; clone_size: few
cdr3_nt: TGTGCCAGCGGCCGGGACAGCTCCTACGAGCAGTACTTC; cdr3_aa: CASGRDSSYEQYF; j_call: TRBJ2-7; v_call: TRBV2; d_call: TRBD1; clone_size: few
cdr3_nt: TGTGCCAGCAGTGCCCGGGATAACAATTTTTCTGGAAACACCATATATTTT; cdr3_aa: CASSARDNNFSGNTIYF; j_call: TRBJ1-3; v_call: TRBV6-1; d_call: .; clone_size: .
cdr3_nt: TGTGCCAGTAGCCTCGGGACTAGCGGGGCTTACAATGAGCAGTTCTTC; cdr3_aa: CASSLGTSGAYNEQFF; j_call: TRBJ2-1; v_call: TRBV19; d_call: TRBD2; clone_size: .
cdr3_nt: TGTGCCAGCAGCTTTTCACCCAAGAACAGACGGTGGAGCAATCAGCCCCAGCATTTT; cdr3_aa: CASSFSPKNRRWSNQPQHF; j_call: TRBJ1-5; v_call: TRBV5-6; d_call: .; clone_size: .
cdr3_nt: TGTGCCAGCAGCTTACGGGGCCCTGCGGGCTACACCTTC; cdr3_aa: CASSLRGPAGYTF; j_call: TRBJ1-2; v_call: TRBV5-8; d_call: .; clone_size: .
cdr3_nt: TGTGCCAGCAGCCTTGACAGGTTCAACGAGCAGTACTTC; cdr3_aa: CASSLDRFNEQYF; j_call: TRBJ2-7; v_call: TRBV11-1; d_call: .; clone_size: once
cdr3_nt: TGTGCCAGCACTTTCTCCGGCAATGAGCAGTTCTTC; cdr3_aa: CASTFSGNEQFF; j_call: TRBJ2-1; v_call: TRBV12-3/TRBV12-4; d_call: .; clone_size: .
cdr3_nt: TGTGCCAGCAGCTTAGCATACTACGAGCAGTACTTC; cdr3_aa: CASSLAYYEQYF; j_call: TRBJ2-7; v_call: TRBV7-2; d_call: .; clone_size: .
cdr3_nt: TGTGCCAGTAGTTTGGCTTCTAGCGGGAGGGCCGGATCCAAAAACATTCAGTACTTC; cdr3_aa: CASSLASSGRAGSKNIQYF; j_call: TRBJ2-4; v_call: TRBV19; d_call: TRBD2; clone_size: .
cdr3_nt: TGTGCCAGCAGAGGCACAGGAAACACCGGGGAGCTGTTTTTT; cdr3_aa: CASRGTGNTGELFF; j_call: TRBJ2-2; v_call: TRBV6-4; d_call: .; clone_size: .
cdr3_nt: TGTGCCATCAGTGACCCTAGCAAGGCGAATGAGCAGTTCTTC; cdr3_aa: CAISDPSKANEQFF; j_call: TRBJ2-1; v_call: TRBV10-3; d_call: .; clone_size: .
cdr3_nt: TGTGCCAGCAGCCGGTCGCACAGCACAGATACGCAGTATTTT; cdr3_aa: CASSRSHSTDTQYF; j_call: TRBJ2-3; v_call: TRBV7-3; d_call: .; clone_size: .
cdr3_nt: TGTGCCAGCAGCCAAGTCCCGGGACAGGGCACAGATACGCAGTATTTT; cdr3_aa: CASSQVPGQGTDTQYF; j_call: TRBJ2-3; v_call: TRBV3-1/TRBV3-2; d_call: TRBD1; clone_size: .
cdr3_nt: TGTGCCAGCAGCGTAGGTCCCGATCAGCCCCAGCATTTT; cdr3_aa: CASSVGPDQPQHF; j_call: TRBJ1-5; v_call: TRBV9; d_call: .; clone_size: .
cdr3_nt: TGTGCCAGCAGCCCGCATTTAGTGGGGCAGGGAAGTGGAGCTTTCTTT; cdr3_aa: CASSPHLVGQGSGAFF; j_call: TRBJ1-1; v_call: TRBV11-2; d_call: .; clone_size: .
cdr3_nt: TGCGCCAGCAGCTTGGTTTCTAGCGGGAGGGTTGACACAGATACGCAGTATTTT; cdr3_aa: CASSLVSSGRVDTDTQYF; j_call: TRBJ2-3; v_call: TRBV5-1; d_call: TRBD2; clone_size: .
cdr3_nt: TGTGCCAGCAGTGGACTAGCCGACAATGAGCAGTTCTTC; cdr3_aa: CASSGLADNEQFF; j_call: TRBJ2-1; v_call: TRBV2; d_call: TRBD2; clone_size: .
cdr3_nt: TGTGCCAGCAGCTTAGAGTTGGGTATGGACGAGCAGTACTTC; cdr3_aa: CASSLELGMDEQYF; j_call: TRBJ2-7; v_call: TRBV7-9; d_call: .; clone_size: .
cdr3_nt: TGTGCCAGCAGTTCTCCTGGGACAGGGGCCGGGGAGCTGTTTTTT; cdr3_aa: CASSSPGTGAGELFF; j_call: TRBJ2-2; v_call: TRBV28; d_call: TRBD1; clone_size: .
cdr3_nt: TGTGCCAGCAGCGGGCCGGGATCTAATTCACCCCTCCACTTT; cdr3_aa: CASSGPGSNSPLHF; j_call: TRBJ1-6; v_call: TRBV2; d_call: .; clone_size: .
cdr3_nt: TGTGCCACCAGTGCAGGGGCCGGGCACCAAGAGACCCAGTACTTC; cdr3_aa: CATSAGAGHQETQYF; j_call: TRBJ2-5; v_call: TRBV24-1; d_call: .; clone_size: .
cdr3_nt: TGCAGCGTTGTCCCCAAAGATAACTATGGCTACACCTTC; cdr3_aa: CSVVPKDNYGYTF; j_call: TRBJ1-2; v_call: TRBV29-1; d_call: .; clone_size: once
cdr3_nt: TGTGCCAGCAGGATCGAAGGAGGGGGGGCCTTGAACACTGAAGCTTTCTTT; cdr3_aa: CASRIEGGGALNTEAFF; j_call: TRBJ1-1; v_call: TRBV27; d_call: .; clone_size: .
cdr3_nt: TGTGCCTGGACCGATGGGACAGGAAGCTCCTATAATTCACCCCTCCACTTT; cdr3_aa: CAWTDGTGSSYNSPLHF; j_call: TRBJ1-6; v_call: TRBV30; d_call: TRBD1; clone_size: .
cdr3_nt: TGTGCCAGTAGTATCAGGACAGGGACGAACACCGGGGAGCTGTTTTTT; cdr3_aa: CASSIRTGTNTGELFF; j_call: TRBJ2-2; v_call: TRBV19; d_call: TRBD1; clone_size: .
cdr3_nt: TGTGCCAGCAGCCTAATTGACAGGGCCCATGAAGCTTTCTTT; cdr3_aa: CASSLIDRAHEAFF; j_call: TRBJ1-1; v_call: TRBV14; d_call: TRBD1; clone_size: .
cdr3_nt: TGTGCCAGCAGGATCTTTTACGGGGGGGGTGAAGCTTTCTTT; cdr3_aa: CASRIFYGGGEAFF; j_call: TRBJ1-1; v_call: TRBV3-1/TRBV3-2; d_call: .; clone_size: .
cdr3_nt: TGTGCCAGCAGTGACCCCTTTAACTATGGCTACACCTTC; cdr3_aa: CASSDPFNYGYTF; j_call: TRBJ1-2; v_call: TRBV2; d_call: .; clone_size: .
cdr3_nt: TGTGCCAGCTGTCCAGTTCCGGGACAGGGGTTCACCGGGGAGCTGTTTTTT; cdr3_aa: CASCPVPGQGFTGELFF; j_call: TRBJ2-2; v_call: TRBV7-2; d_call: TRBD1; clone_size: .